These 21 T cell receptor beta chains originate from one sample sequenced in a study of early T cells in non-severe SARS-CoV-2 infection (dated by TCRdb to 2020 to 2023). Libraries were built with 5' RACE. Sequencing took place on a NextSeq 500. In TCRdb, the public reads were trimmed at Q25 with fastp and aligned with MiXCR, with productive beta chains retained. Rows with one shared CDR3 protein collapse into an entry with the most common genes and DNA. The sample table shows about 59,000 distinct CDR3 sequences, and roughly 13% are seen once. Together, the top ten hold about 9.3% of the sample. The material was whole blood, obtained at baseline. These receptors originate from an adult who was a healthcare worker with PCR-confirmed SARS-CoV-2 infection or an uninfected control (not recorded which).

The chain employs TRBV7-2 and TRBJ2-7; 7 nucleotides align to TRBD1. The V and J ends lost 9 bases and 0 bases, in that order; junction bases with no gene match: 8. CDR1 and CDR2 (germline): SGHTA, FQGNSA. The CDR3 runs 14 residues. In nucleotides, the CDR3 is TGTGCCAGTCGGGGACAGCAATACTCCTACGAGCAGTACTTC. Translated: CASRGQQYSYEQYF.

This rearrangement joins TRBV7-3 to TRBJ1-1, with TRBD1 as a possible D gene (5 bases). Trimming left V 5 bases short and J 5 bases short, with 18 bases between. The CDR3 consists of 15 residues. The germline V gene has CDR1 SGHTA and CDR2 FQGTGA. This CDR3 reads CASSPQSGRDTEAFF. CDR3 in DNA: TGTGCCAGCAGCCCCCAATCGGGCAGGGATACTGAAGCTTTCTTT.

The gene calls are TRBV18 and TRBJ2-1; the match to TRBD1 covers 8 bases. This CDR3 contains 14 residues. Losses at the gene ends were 3 bases for V and 7 bases for J; bases not matched to a gene: 5. Germline CDR1 reads KGHSH; CDR2 reads LQKENI. The CDR3 DNA follows: TGTGCCAGCTCACCGCAAGGGACAGGAAATGAGCAGTTCTTC. It translates to CASSPQGTGNEQFF.

The chain couples TRBV29-1 to TRBJ2-7; 7 bases are a match to TRBD2. CDR1 and CDR2 (germline): SQVTM, ANQGSEA. Germline trimming cut 0 bases from V and 2 bases from J; bases unmatched to any gene: 10. The CDR3 contains 16 residues. The CDR3 is CSVEESKAGPPYEQYF. CDR3 in DNA: TGCAGCGTTGAAGAGAGTAAAGCGGGGCCCCCCTACGAGCAGTACTTC.

The gene calls are TRBV28 and TRBJ1-1; TRBD1 matches at 9 bases. CDR1 and CDR2 from the germline V gene are MDHEN and SYDVKM. CDR3 size: 16 residues. V lost 1 base and J lost 5; bases outside the gene matches: 8. CDR3 in DNA: TGTGCCAGCAGTTTATACAGGGGGCTCACCCTAACTGAAGCTTTCTTT. Amino acids: CASSLYRGLTLTEAFF.

The chain has TRBV14 and TRBJ2-2; 9 bases map to TRBD1. CDR1 SGHDN and CDR2 FVKESK come from the germline V gene. Unmatched junction bases numbered 8, after V lost 2 bases and J lost 4 bases. The CDR3 is 17 residues long. CDR3 amino acids: CASSQSLGTGFTGELFF. The DNA for the CDR3 is TGTGCCAGCAGCCAAAGTCTTGGGACAGGGTTCACCGGGGAGCTGTTTTTT.

In this sample, this clonotype turned up once. The chain recombines TRBV29-1 with TRBJ2-1, with 9 bases that match TRBD1. Looked up from germline, CDR1 is SQVTM and CDR2 is ANQGSEA. The J segment lost 4 bases and the V segment lost 4 bases, leaving 8 bases of the junction unmatched. The CDR3 length is 15 residues. CDR3 sequence (DNA): TGCAGCGTTGTCCAATGGACAGGGGATTACAATGAGCAGTTCTTC. It encodes CSVVQWTGDYNEQFF.

This clonotype was found many times. This chain uses TRBV12-3 or TRBV12-4 with TRBJ1-1, with 7 bases lining up with TRBD1. The length of the CDR3 is 14 residues. The V segment lost 6 bases and the J segment 4 bases; nucleotides outside the gene matches: 8. The CDR3 DNA reads as TGTGCCAGCAGCCTCAGGGGGTTTAGCACTGAAGCTTTCTTT. Residues: CASSLRGFSTEAFF.

V and J are TRBV11-2 and TRBJ2-3; D is unclear. The V and J ends lost 5 bases and 2 bases respectively, with 14 bases between them. The CDR3 totals 15 residues. Germline lookup yields CDR1 SGHAT and CDR2 FQNNGV. The CDR3 DNA reads as TGTGCCAGCAGCCGCGGCGGCAGCCTCACAGATACGCAGTATTTT. This sequence encodes CASSRGGSLTDTQYF.

This clonotype was detected only a few times. The V and J genes are TRBV5-1 and TRBJ2-4, with 10 bases matching TRBD2. This CDR3 is built from 15 residues. J was trimmed by 6 bases and V by 2 bases; bases with no gene match: 5. Germline lookup yields CDR1 SGHRS and CDR2 YFSETQ. The CDR3 protein is CASSLQRGGANIQYF. The CDR3 nucleotides are TGCGCCAGCAGCTTACAGCGGGGGGGCGCAAACATTCAGTACTTC.

This clonotype was recorded many times. V gene TRBV5-1 combines with J gene TRBJ2-2; 7 bases match TRBD2. The trim removed 5 bases at V and 6 bases at J, leaving 7 bases unmatched. Germline assignment: CDR1 SGHRS and CDR2 YFSETQ. The CDR3 is 14 residues long. The CDR3 region is CASSQSGLAGELFF. The CDR3 bases are TGCGCCAGCAGTCAATCCGGACTAGCCGGGGAGCTGTTTTTT.

This chain connects TRBV7-9 to TRBJ2-3, with 15 bases lining up with TRBD2. The junction had 16 bases not matched to a gene; V was cut back by 5 bases and J by 4 bases. Germline V lookup: CDR1 SEHNR, CDR2 FQNEAQ (reference sequence). The CDR3 loop spans 20 amino acids. CDR3 coding DNA: TGTGCCAGCAGCCCCCGAGGGCCACCGGGACTAGCGGGAGGATCAGATACGCAGTATTTT. It is translated as CASSPRGPPGLAGGSDTQYF.

In its sample, this clonotype was seen a few times. The rearrangement uses TRBV7-9 and TRBJ1-4; tentatively, D is TRBD1 (5 bases). The CDR3 has 15 amino acids. V lost 2 bases, J lost 3 bases, and 10 bases lay in between. Germline values: CDR1 SEHNR, CDR2 FQNEAQ (reference sequence). CDR3 sequence: CASSLQGGANEKLFF. The CDR3 nucleotides read TGTGCCAGCAGCTTACAGGGAGGAGCTAATGAAAAACTGTTTTTT.

The rearrangement joins TRBV28 to TRBJ2-7; D not certain. The CDR3 extends over 11 amino acids. The V gene's germline CDR1 is MDHEN and CDR2 SYDVKM. Deletions cut 7 bases from V and 5 bases from J, with 9 bases between. CDR3 DNA: TGTGCCAGCACCAGAGAACACGAGCAGTACTTC. It codes for CASTREHEQYF. Together with reference TRBV28 and TRBJ2-7, the CDR3 gives the full variable domain: DVKVTQSSRYLVKRTGEKVFLECVQDMDHENMFWYRQDPGLGLRLIYFSYDVKMKEKGDIPEGYSVSREKKERFSLILESASTNQTSMYLCASTREHEQYFGPGTRLTVT.

This clonotype was detected a few times. The V gene is TRBV29-1, the J gene TRBJ2-1, with D possibly TRBD1 on 5 matching bases. V lost 1 base and J 6 bases, leaving 10 bases between the germline ends. Germline CDR1 is SQVTM and CDR2 is ANQGSEA. The length of the CDR3 is 13 residues. CDR3 protein: CSVEGGASNEQFF. The CDR3 DNA reads TGCAGCGTTGAAGGGGGCGCTTCCAATGAGCAGTTCTTC.

Here the CDR3 reads CSARRRELNEQYF. The CDR3 DNA is TGCAGTGCTAGAAGGCGGGAGCTTAACGAGCAGTACTTC. The rearrangement uses TRBV20-1 and TRBJ2-7, with TRBD2 matching over 7 bases. Germline CDR1 and CDR2: DFQATT and SNEGSKA (reference sequence). This CDR3 spans 13 amino acids. J gave up 5 bases and V 2 bases, and 6 bases lay outside the gene matches.

Ten or more counts support this clonotype. The chain uses TRBV7-9 and TRBJ2-1; D gene uncertain. Germline CDR1 is SEHNR and CDR2 is FQNEAQ (reference sequence). The CDR3 length is 15 residues. V lost 0 bases to trimming and J lost 2 bases, with 8 bases between them. CDR3: CASSLAIPPYNEQFF. The CDR3 region has the DNA TGTGCCAGCAGCTTAGCTATTCCGCCCTACAATGAGCAGTTCTTC.

Ten or more counts support this clonotype. This rearrangement joins TRBV11-2 to TRBJ2-2, with unresolved D. The ends were cut back, 1 base at V and 1 base at J, with 7 bases in the middle. This CDR3 is built from 15 residues. Germline CDR1 reads SGHAT; CDR2 reads FQNNGV. CDR3 loop: CASSLVSGNTGELFF. CDR3 nucleotide sequence: TGTGCCAGCAGCTTAGTGTCCGGGAACACCGGGGAGCTGTTTTTT.

The chain couples TRBV29-1 to TRBJ1-1; D unresolved. Germline V gene sequence: CDR1 SQVTM, CDR2 ANQGSEA. V shed 3 bases and J shed 7 bases, with 21 bases lying between them. CDR3 length: 15 residues. The CDR3 reads CSVDKQGQKVSEAFF. The DNA of the CDR3 is TGCAGCGTTGACAAACAAGGTCAAAAAGTCAGTGAAGCTTTCTTT.

The rearrangement uses TRBV19 and TRBJ2-1, with no clear D. The CDR3 is made up of 11 amino acids. The germline gives CDR1 LNHDA, CDR2 SQIVND (reference sequence). The V end was cut by 2 bases, the J end by 8 bases, with 4 bases between. The CDR3 region is CASSIRYEQFF. The DNA for the CDR3 is TGTGCCAGTAGTATACGCTATGAGCAGTTCTTC.

The chain couples TRBV3-1 to TRBJ1-5; a weak D match, TRBD1 (6 bases). Between the trimmed V and J ends, which lost 2 bases and 4 bases, there was a span of 9 bases. The germline CDR1 and CDR2 sequences are LGHDT and YNNKEL (reference sequence). The CDR3 length is 14 residues. Here the CDR3 DNA reads TGTGCCAGCAGCCAAAACAGGGTGAATCAGCCCCAGCATTTT. This gives the protein CASSQNRVNQPQHF.